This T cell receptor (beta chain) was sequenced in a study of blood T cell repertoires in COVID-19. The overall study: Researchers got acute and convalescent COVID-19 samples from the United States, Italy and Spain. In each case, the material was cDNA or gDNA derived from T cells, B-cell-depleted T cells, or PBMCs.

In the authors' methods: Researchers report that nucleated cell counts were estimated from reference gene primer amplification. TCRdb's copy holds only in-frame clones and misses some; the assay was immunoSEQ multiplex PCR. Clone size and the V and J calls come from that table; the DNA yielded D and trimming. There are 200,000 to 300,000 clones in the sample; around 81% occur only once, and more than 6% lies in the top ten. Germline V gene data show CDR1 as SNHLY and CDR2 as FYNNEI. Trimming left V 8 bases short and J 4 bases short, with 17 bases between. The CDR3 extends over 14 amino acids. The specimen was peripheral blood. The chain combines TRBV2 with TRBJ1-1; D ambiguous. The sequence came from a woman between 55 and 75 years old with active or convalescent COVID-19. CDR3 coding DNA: TGTGCCAGCGAGCCCCCGGGGTCGGGCACTGAAGCTTTCTTT. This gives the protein CASEPPGSGTEAFF. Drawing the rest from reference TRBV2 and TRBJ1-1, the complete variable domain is EPEVTQTPSHQVTQMGQEVILRCVPISNHLYFYWYRQILGQKVEFLVSFYNNEISEKSEIFDDQFSVERPDGSNFTLKIRSTKLEDSAMYFCASEPPGSGTEAFFGQGTRLTVV.